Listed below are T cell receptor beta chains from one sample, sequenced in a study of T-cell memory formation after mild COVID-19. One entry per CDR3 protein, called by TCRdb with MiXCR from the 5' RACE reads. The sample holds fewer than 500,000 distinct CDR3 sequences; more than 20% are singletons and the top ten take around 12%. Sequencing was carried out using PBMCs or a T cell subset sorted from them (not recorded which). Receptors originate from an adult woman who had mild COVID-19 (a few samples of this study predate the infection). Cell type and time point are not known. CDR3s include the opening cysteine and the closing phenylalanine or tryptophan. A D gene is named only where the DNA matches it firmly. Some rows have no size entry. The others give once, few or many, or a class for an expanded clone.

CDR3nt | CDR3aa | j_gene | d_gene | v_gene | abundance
TGCAGCGTTGAAACCGGGGGCCGAGGCGAGCAGTTCTTC | CSVETGGRGEQFF | TRBJ2-1 | - | TRBV29-1 | -
TGTGCCAGCAGCTTCCAGGACAGTGAAAAACTGTTTTTT | CASSFQDSEKLFF | TRBJ1-4 | - | TRBV13 | -
TGCAGTGCTAGCTTGGACAGGGGTCAGCCCCAGCATTTT | CSASLDRGQPQHF | TRBJ1-5 | TRBD1 | TRBV20-1 | few
TGTGCCAGCAGCCACCCGGCGCGTCCCGATACGCAGTATTTT | CASSHPARPDTQYF | TRBJ2-3 | - | TRBV7-9 | few
TGCGCCAGCAGCTTACTCCCTACAGGTCCCCTCCGGGGGACCGGGGAGCTGTTTTTT | CASSLLPTGPLRGTGELFF | TRBJ2-2 | - | TRBV5-1 | -
TGTGCCAGTAGTATTCTTAGACTCCCCTACAATGAGCAGTTCTTC | CASSILRLPYNEQFF | TRBJ2-1 | - | TRBV19 | few
TGTGCCAGCAGGGGACAGGGATACACTGAAGCTTTCTTT | CASRGQGYTEAFF | TRBJ1-1 | TRBD1 | TRBV6-5 | few
TGTGCCGGCAATGAGCAGTTCTTC | CAGNEQFF | TRBJ2-1 | - | TRBV7-9 | -
TGCGCCAGCAGCCGAACCGGACAGGGGCCTTACAATGAGCAGTTCTTC | CASSRTGQGPYNEQFF | TRBJ2-1 | TRBD1 | TRBV4-3 | -
TGTGCCAGCAGCCCGGATCTGGATGGGGGGTATGGCTACACCTTC | CASSPDLDGGYGYTF | TRBJ1-2 | - | TRBV5-6 | -
TGCAGCGTTCTCTGGGGCTCTAGGGACGAGCAGTACTTC | CSVLWGSRDEQYF | TRBJ2-7 | - | TRBV29-1 | few
TGTGCCAGCACCCCTGTCCCGGACAGGGTCTTTTTTGGCTACACCTTC | CASTPVPDRVFFGYTF | TRBJ1-2 | TRBD1 | TRBV9 | few
TGTGCCAGCAGCCCCCGGGGACAGAGCCAAGAGACCCAGTACTTC | CASSPRGQSQETQYF | TRBJ2-5 | TRBD1 | TRBV11-2 | few
TGCGCCAGCAGCCCACGGACAGGGGGTGAAAAACTGTTTTTT | CASSPRTGGEKLFF | TRBJ1-4 | TRBD1 | TRBV4-1 | few
TGTGCCAGCAGCTTAGGCCCCAGGGGGGCTGAAGCTTTCTTT | CASSLGPRGAEAFF | TRBJ1-1 | TRBD1 | TRBV7-9 | -
TGTGCCAGCAGTTTAAATCCGGGACTGACGAGCCCGTACTTC | CASSLNPGLTSPYF | TRBJ2-7 | - | TRBV27 | -
TGTGCCAGCAGCGGAACCGGGGACACTGAAGCTTTCTTT | CASSGTGDTEAFF | TRBJ1-1 | - | TRBV5-5 | -
TGTGCCAGCAGCGTAGGCAGTGGGGATGAGCAGTTCTTC | CASSVGSGDEQFF | TRBJ2-1 | - | TRBV9 | -